This TCR beta chain originates from a study of T-cell reconstitution after alpha-beta-depleted transplantation in children. V lost 3 bases and J lost 2; bases outside the gene matches: 9. The CDR3 contains 16 residues. Germline V gene lookup returns CDR1 SGHNT and CDR2 YYREEE (reference sequence). Construction of the TCRbeta library involved unique molecular identifiers. TCRdb re-called the PCR reads through MiXCR, storing one row per CDR3 protein. The sample yields some 280,000 distinct CDR3 sequences, more than 9% seen once. The sequenced sample was PBMCs from the stem cell graft donor, obtained from the stem cell graft. This chain links TRBV5-4 with TRBJ1-2, with 8 bases lining up with TRBD1. The origin of this receptor is a human donor who donated a stem cell graft to a child with SCID. For the CDR3, the DNA is TGTGCCAGCAGCTCACCCGGGACAGGAAGGAACTATGGCTACACCTTC. It specifies CASSSPGTGRNYGYTF.